The next 12 T cell receptor beta chains were all read from a single sample in a study of blood T cell repertoires in COVID-19. The method was immunoSEQ multiplex PCR; TCRdb's version includes in-frame clones alone and lacks a portion of them. The sample carries tens of thousands of clones, approximately 91% recorded once. Material: peripheral blood. The receptors originated from an older woman with active COVID-19.

The chain joins TRBV2 to TRBJ1-6; 9 bases line up with TRBD1. J gave up 7 bases and V 6 bases, and 4 bases lay outside the gene matches. The V gene's germline CDR1 is SNHLY and CDR2 FYNNEI. This CDR3 is built from 14 residues. The CDR3 coding sequence is TGTGCCAGCAGCCGAGGGACAGGGAATTCACCCCTCCACTTT. As protein: CASSRGTGNSPLHF.

The count of this clone is one. This chain connects TRBV3-1 (or the pseudogene TRBV3-2) to TRBJ2-5; 9 nucleotides align to TRBD1. CDR1 is LGHDT and CDR2 is YNNKEL in the germline V gene (reference sequence). The CDR3 sequence is 15 residues long. V lost 3 bases and J lost 5; bases outside the gene matches: 7. The CDR3 DNA sequence: TGTGCCAGCAGCCAGTCCGGGACAGGGAGGGAGACCCAGTACTTC. Protein sequence: CASSQSGTGRETQYF.

The rearrangement uses TRBV7-8 and TRBJ2-1; 12 bases agree with TRBD1. The junction had 8 bases not matched to a gene; V was cut back by 5 bases and J by 6 bases. This CDR3 comprises 16 residues. CDR1 and CDR2 from the germline V gene are SGHVS and FQNEAQ. CDR3 protein: CASSVGRDRGLNEQFF. CDR3 sequence (DNA): TGTGCCAGCAGCGTAGGACGGGACAGGGGGCTCAATGAGCAGTTCTTC.

The V gene is TRBV6-5, the J gene TRBJ1-2; 11 nucleotides match TRBD1. V shed 7 bases, J shed 8 bases, and the junction held 6 bases outside the gene matches. Germline V lookup: CDR1 MNHEY, CDR2 SVGAGI. This CDR3 spans 13 amino acids. The CDR3 bases are TGTGCCAGCACAAGGACAGGGGGCTTCGGCTACACCTTC. Its translation: CASTRTGGFGYTF.

The genes are TRBV5-4 and TRBJ2-7, with 9 nucleotides matching TRBD1. The CDR3 runs to 15 residues. V was clipped by 2 bases and J by 3 bases; unmatched bases: 6. The germline gives CDR1 SGHNT, CDR2 YYREEE (reference sequence). CDR3 sequence reads: CASSFPGTGSYEQYF. Written as DNA, the CDR3 is TGTGCCAGCAGCTTCCCCGGGACAGGGAGCTACGAGCAGTACTTC. The entire variable domain, with the rest obtained from reference TRBV5-4 and TRBJ2-7, is as follows: ETGVTQSPTHLIKTRGQQVTLRCSSQSGHNTVSWYQQALGQGPQFIFQYYREEENGRGNFPPRFSGLQFPNYSSELNVNALELDDSALYLCASSFPGTGSYEQYFGPGTRLTVT.

The CDR3 sequence: CASSSGGQMNTEAFF. DNA of the CDR3: TGCGCCAGCAGCTCAGGGGGACAGATGAACACTGAAGCTTTCTTT. The chain is built from TRBV5-1 and TRBJ1-1, with 7 bases matching TRBD1. Trimming cost V 3 bases and J 0 bases; bases outside gene matches: 5. CDR1 is SGHRS and CDR2 is YFSETQ in the germline V gene. The length of the CDR3 is 15 residues.

The CDR3 is CSVEGQGLGEQYF. CDR3 bases: TGCAGCGTTGAGGGACAGGGTTTGGGGGAGCAGTACTTC. The rearrangement joins TRBV29-1 to TRBJ2-7; 9 positions agree with TRBD1. This CDR3 is built from 13 residues. Germline V gene lookup returns CDR1 SQVTM and CDR2 ANQGSEA. Trimming at V came to 3 bases and at J to 7 bases, leaving 7 bases not matched to a gene.

This rearrangement joins TRBV30 to TRBJ2-3, with TRBD1 matching over 8 bases. Germline V gene sequence: CDR1 GTSNPN, CDR2 SVGIG (reference sequence). This CDR3 spans 15 amino acids. Germline trimming cut 0 bases from V and 4 bases from J; bases unmatched to any gene: 6. CDR3 protein: CAWSVRTGFADTQYF. The CDR3 nucleotides read TGTGCCTGGAGTGTAAGGACAGGGTTCGCAGATACGCAGTATTTT. Complete variable domain (other parts from reference TRBV30 and TRBJ2-3): SQTIHQWPATLVQPVGSPLSLECTVEGTSNPNLYWYRQAAGRGLQLLFYSVGIGQISSEVPQNLSASRPQDRQFILSSKKLLLSDSGFYLCAWSVRTGFADTQYFGPGTRLTVL.

The chain is built from TRBV5-1 and TRBJ2-7; 7 nucleotides agree with TRBD2. The V gene's germline CDR1 is SGHRS and CDR2 YFSETQ. V was clipped by 2 bases and J by 1 base; unmatched bases: 0. The CDR3 totals 13 residues. This CDR3 is CASSLAGSYEQYF. In DNA form, the CDR3 reads TGCGCCAGCAGCTTAGCGGGGTCCTACGAGCAGTACTTC.

This chain uses TRBV11-2 with TRBJ1-1, with TRBD1 matching over 7 bases. CDR1 and CDR2 (germline): SGHAT, FQNNGV. This CDR3 contains 16 residues. The junction had 12 bases not matched to a gene; V was cut back by 4 bases and J by 4 bases. In DNA, the CDR3 is TGTGCCAGCAGCTACAGTACGACAGGGTTGTTCACTGAAGCTTTCTTT. Encoded protein: CASSYSTTGLFTEAFF.

The V and J genes are TRBV24-1 and TRBJ2-3; TRBD2 aligns across 12 bases. The CDR3 is made up of 17 amino acids. The V segment lost 5 bases and the J segment 3 bases; nucleotides outside the gene matches: 8. Germline V gene sequence: CDR1 KGHDR, CDR2 SFDVKD. The DNA of the CDR3 is TGTGCCACCAGTGCTGGGGCTAGCGGGGGGGCGACAGATACGCAGTATTTT. Its translation is CATSAGASGGATDTQYF.

The chain joins TRBV18 to TRBJ1-6; D is possibly TRBD1 (5 bases). Germline values: CDR1 KGHSH, CDR2 LQKENI. V gave up 4 bases and J gave up 7 bases, with 11 bases separating them. CDR3 length: 14 residues. The DNA for the CDR3 is TGTGCCAGCTCACTCGTCAGGGAAAATTCACCCCTCCACTTT. This sequence encodes CASSLVRENSPLHF.